This record looks at one T cell receptor (beta chain) sequence and its context. This entry is derived from a study of shared T cell receptors in the human thymus. Assay used: immunoSEQ multiplex PCR; TCRdb lists only in-frame clones, some missing. The sample lists around 730,000 clones; 70% to 90% were seen once. Germline V gene data show CDR1 as WSHSY and CDR2 as SAAADI. This CDR3 contains 15 residues. The V end lost 7 bases, the J end lost 4 bases, and 14 bases lay between the germline ends. These data also featured in a second study, about human thymus T cells.

V and J are TRBV10-2 and TRBJ1-6, with D possibly being TRBD1 (6 bases). This TCR was recovered from a girl in the first two years of life with a congenital heart defect. The specimen sequenced was thymocytes. This chain's CDR3 is CASKRQGLYNSPLHF. The CDR3 DNA is TGCGCCAGCAAGCGGCAGGGGCTTTATAATTCACCCCTCCACTTT.